This section outlines one T cell receptor beta chain sequence together with its context. The antigen remains unidentified. This sample is drawn from a study of OX40 agonist ivuxolimab in advanced cancers. Overall study findings and caveats: In the 0.1 to 3.0 mg/kg range, CD4+ and CD8+ blood T cells had expanded clonally by week 6.

The assay was immunoSEQ multiplex PCR, and TCRdb's table has in-frame clones only and misses some. The profile shows 70,000 or so clones, about 84% of them singletons. Germline assignment: CDR1 LNHDA and CDR2 SQIVND (reference sequence). Trimming took 2 bases from V and 4 from J, leaving 10 bases between them. CDR3 length equals 14 residues. The TCR sequence derives from an adult with an advanced solid tumor such as melanoma, head and neck, liver or kidney cancer. The chain joins TRBV19 to TRBJ2-3; TRBD2 might be the D (6 bases). The specimen was CD4+ or CD8+ T cells sorted from blood, collected in a trial of the OX40 agonist ivuxolimab. CDR3 in amino acids: CASSIQLAPDTQYF. The DNA of the CDR3 is TGTGCCAGTAGTATACAACTAGCCCCAGATACGCAGTATTTT.